A single sample is the source of the 22 T cell receptor beta chains below, sequenced in a study of technical replicates of blood from a few donors. TCRdb keeps only in-frame clones here, not all; method: immunoSEQ multiplex PCR. The data show tens of thousands of clones, approximately 94% seen once. Sequenced: T cells isolated from PBMCs. The receptors here all came from a human donor in good health.

The chain combines TRBV7-8 with TRBJ1-4; D is possibly TRBD1 (6 bases). This CDR3 contains 18 residues. Deletions cut 1 base from V and 4 bases from J, with 19 bases between. Per germline, CDR1 SGHVS and CDR2 FQNEAQ. DNA for the CDR3: TGTGCCAGCAGCTTAGTACCATACTCCCGGGACATTAATGAAAAACTGTTTTTT. As protein: CASSLVPYSRDINEKLFF.

The chain is built from TRBV28 and TRBJ2-7; TRBD1 aligns across 10 bases. The CDR3 loop spans 15 amino acids. V was clipped by 6 bases and J by 5 bases; unmatched bases: 10. Germline V gene lookup returns CDR1 MDHEN and CDR2 SYDVKM. The CDR3 nucleotides read TGTGCCAGCAGCCGACCGGGACAGGGGCTCCACGAGCAGTACTTC. It codes for CASSRPGQGLHEQYF. Combining the CDR3 with reference TRBV28 and TRBJ2-7 gives the whole variable domain DVKVTQSSRYLVKRTGEKVFLECVQDMDHENMFWYRQDPGLGLRLIYFSYDVKMKEKGDIPEGYSVSREKKERFSLILESASTNQTSMYLCASSRPGQGLHEQYFGPGTRLTVT.

The CDR3 sequence: CASSLEGVNTEAFF. CDR3 bases: TGCGCCAGCAGCTTGGAAGGAGTCAACACTGAAGCTTTCTTT. The gene calls are TRBV5-1 and TRBJ1-1; D is uncertain. The CDR3 contains 14 residues. Germline assignment: CDR1 SGHRS and CDR2 YFSETQ. Trimming shortened V by 0 bases and J by 2 bases, and 8 bases separated the two germline ends.

CDR3 region: CASSPFSSSSYEQYF. In nucleotides, the CDR3 is TGTGCCAGCAGCCCCTTTTCATCGAGCTCCTACGAGCAGTACTTC. This rearrangement joins TRBV9 to TRBJ2-7; D is unclear. CDR1 and CDR2 from the germline V gene are SGDLS and YYNGEE. Trimming removed 4 bases at V and 0 bases at J, with 14 bases between. CDR3 size: 15 residues. The full variable domain, in which reference TRBV9 and TRBJ2-7 provide the parts outside the CDR3, is DSGVTQTPKHLITATGQRVTLRCSPRSGDLSVYWYQQSLDQGLQFLIQYYNGEERAKGNILERFSAQQFPDLHSELNLSSLELGDSALYFCASSPFSSSSYEQYFGPGTRLTVT.

V and J are TRBV6-4 and TRBJ1-1, with TRBD1 matching 11 bases. This CDR3 has 12 amino acids. J was trimmed by 12 bases and V by 3 bases; bases with no gene match: 3. Germline V gene lookup returns CDR1 MRHNA and CDR2 SNTAGT. The CDR3 protein is CASSEGQGVTFF. DNA for the CDR3: TGTGCCAGCAGTGAGGGACAGGGGGTAACTTTCTTT.

The chain employs TRBV28 and TRBJ1-1; D not resolved. The germline V gene encodes CDR1 MDHEN and CDR2 SYDVKM. The V end was cut by 3 bases, the J end by 4 bases, with 12 bases between. The length of the CDR3 is 14 residues. CDR3 sequence reads: CASSFTGVGTEAFF. CDR3 coding DNA: TGTGCCAGCAGTTTCACTGGAGTTGGCACTGAAGCTTTCTTT.

This sequence joins TRBV6-1 and TRBJ2-5; no clear D. The ends were cut back, 2 bases at V and 0 bases at J, with 4 bases in the middle. The CDR3 sequence is 13 residues long. From germline, CDR1 is MNHNS and CDR2 SASEGT. The chain's CDR3 is CASSELHQETQYF. CDR3 nucleotides: TGTGCCAGCAGTGAACTACACCAAGAGACCCAGTACTTC.

The chain links TRBV19 to TRBJ1-3; maybe TRBD1 (6 bases). CDR1 and CDR2 from the germline V gene are LNHDA and SQIVND (reference sequence). The CDR3 extends over 17 amino acids. The V end lost 5 bases, the J end lost 0 bases, and 17 bases lay between the germline ends. Written as DNA, the CDR3 is TGTGCCAGTAGTTCCTGGACAGAACCCTCCTCTGGAAACACCATATATTTT. The encoded protein is CASSSWTEPSSGNTIYF.

The CDR3 DNA reads as TGCGCCAGCAGTTATGAACCAGGGGAGGGTGAAAAACTGTTTTTT. Its protein product is CASSYEPGEGEKLFF. The J gene is TRBJ1-4, the V gene TRBV5-1; TRBD1 is a possible D gene (6 bases). The V end lost 5 bases, the J end lost 7 bases, and 18 bases lay between the germline ends. The CDR3 totals 15 residues. The germline V gene has CDR1 SGHRS and CDR2 YFSETQ. The complete variable domain, with remaining parts taken from reference TRBV5-1 and TRBJ1-4, reads KAGVTQTPRYLIKTRGQQVTLSCSPISGHRSVSWYQQTPGQGLQFLFEYFSETQRNKGNFPGRFSGRQFSNSRSEMNVSTLELGDSALYLCASSYEPGEGEKLFFGSGTQLSVL.

The gene calls are TRBV19 and TRBJ1-4; D gene ambiguous. There are 13 residues in the CDR3. Germline V gene sequence: CDR1 LNHDA, CDR2 SQIVND (reference sequence). Trimming shortened V by 7 bases and J by 12 bases, and 18 bases separated the two germline ends. The CDR3 loop is CASTTIGGEELFF. Written as DNA, the CDR3 is TGTGCCAGTACCACTATAGGTGGAGAGGAACTGTTTTTT.

The rearrangement links TRBV7-3 to TRBJ2-3; 14 bases are shared with TRBD2. V lost 5 bases, J lost 5 bases, and 6 bases stayed unmatched. The CDR3 has 16 residues. The germline V gene encodes CDR1 SGHTA and CDR2 FQGTGA. The CDR3 sequence is CASSLMGLAGVDTQYF. CDR3 coding DNA: TGTGCCAGCAGCCTGATGGGACTAGCGGGAGTAGATACGCAGTATTTT.

The V gene is TRBV7-2, the J gene TRBJ1-4, with D possibly matching TRBD1 (6 bases). The V and J ends lost 2 bases and 7 bases respectively, with 11 bases between them. The CDR3 spans 14 residues. CDR1 is SGHTA, CDR2 FQGNSA, per germline. CDR3 protein: CASSLMGAREKLFF. The CDR3, as DNA: TGTGCCAGCAGCTTAATGGGGGCTCGTGAAAAACTGTTTTTT.

The V gene is TRBV9, the J gene TRBJ2-1, with TRBD2 as a possible D gene (5 bases). The CDR3 runs 16 residues. CDR1 is SGDLS, CDR2 YYNGEE, per germline. With 2 bases removed from V and 4 bases from J, the gap between germline ends came to 16 bases. CDR3 region: CASSVETRFQYNEQFF. The CDR3 DNA follows: TGTGCCAGCAGCGTGGAAACTAGGTTTCAATACAATGAGCAGTTCTTC.

The chain uses TRBV2 and TRBJ2-7; 10 nucleotides agree with TRBD2. Germline V gene lookup returns CDR1 SNHLY and CDR2 FYNNEI. Germline trimming cut 2 bases from V and 6 bases from J; bases unmatched to any gene: 7. The CDR3 loop spans 15 amino acids. For the CDR3, the DNA is TGTGCCAGCAGTGAATCCCGGCTAGCGGGAGCCGAGCAGTACTTC. Protein sequence: CASSESRLAGAEQYF.

This clone was recorded once. The chain links TRBV29-1 to TRBJ1-3; D is possibly TRBD1 (5 bases). Trimming left V 4 bases short and J 7 bases short, with 17 bases between. The CDR3 loop spans 14 amino acids. Germline V gene sequence: CDR1 SQVTM, CDR2 ANQGSEA. This CDR3 reads CSVVTDDFGNTIYF. The CDR3, as DNA: TGCAGCGTTGTGACAGATGATTTTGGGAACACCATATATTTT.

CDR3 sequence (DNA): TGTGCCAGCAGTGACGAGGGGGACACCGGGGAGCTGTTTTTT. Its translation: CASSDEGDTGELFF. This chain links TRBV25-1 with TRBJ2-2; D possibly corresponds to TRBD1 (6 bases). Germline CDR1 is MGHDK and CDR2 is SYGVNS. The V end lost 3 bases, the J end lost 3 bases, and 8 bases lay between the germline ends. The CDR3 is 14 amino acids. The full variable domain, its missing parts supplied by reference TRBV25-1 and TRBJ2-2, is EADIYQTPRYLVIGTGKKITLECSQTMGHDKMYWYQQDPGMELHLIHYSYGVNSTEKGDLSSESTVSRIRTEHFPLTLESARPSHTSQYLCASSDEGDTGELFFGEGSRLTVL.

The chain has TRBV19 and TRBJ2-7; TRBD2 aligns across 8 bases. The V segment lost 5 bases and the J segment 1 base; nucleotides outside the gene matches: 13. Germline V gene data show CDR1 as LNHDA and CDR2 as SQIVND (reference sequence). The CDR3 runs 17 residues. The CDR3: CASSLRGSGSASYEQYF. CDR3 bases: TGTGCCAGTAGTCTCCGTGGGAGCGGGAGCGCTTCCTACGAGCAGTACTTC. The full variable domain, in which reference TRBV19 and TRBJ2-7 provide the parts outside the CDR3, is DGGITQSPKYLFRKEGQNVTLSCEQNLNHDAMYWYRQDPGQGLRLIYYSQIVNDFQKGDIAEGYSVSREKKESFPLTVTSAQKNPTAFYLCASSLRGSGSASYEQYFGPGTRLTVT.

This sequence joins TRBV5-5 and TRBJ1-4; TRBD1 matches at 8 bases. The V segment lost 5 bases and the J segment 5 bases; nucleotides outside the gene matches: 8. This CDR3 has 15 amino acids. Looked up from germline, CDR1 is SGHKS and CDR2 is YYEKEE (reference sequence). Here the CDR3 reads CASSSRTGTNEKLFF. DNA for the CDR3: TGTGCCAGCAGTTCGCGGACAGGGACCAATGAAAAACTGTTTTTT.

This sequence joins TRBV19 and TRBJ2-1; D is possibly TRBD2 (6 bases). The V and J ends lost 0 bases and 4 bases respectively, with 13 bases between them. Germline loops: CDR1 LNHDA, CDR2 SQIVND (reference sequence). The length of the CDR3 is 16 residues. DNA of the CDR3: TGTGCCAGTAGTATAGATCTAGGGACTGTTTACAATGAGCAGTTCTTC. Its protein product is CASSIDLGTVYNEQFF.

This sequence joins TRBV13 and TRBJ1-2; TRBD1 aligns across 10 bases. V shed 4 bases and J 4 bases; nucleotides not matched to a gene: 9. Germline CDR1 reads PRHDT; CDR2 reads FYEKMQ (reference sequence). CDR3 length: 16 amino acids. CDR3 loop: CASSYPTGGAGYGYTF. The CDR3 bases are TGTGCCAGCAGCTATCCGACAGGGGGCGCAGGCTATGGCTACACCTTC. The whole variable domain, filled in from reference TRBV13 and TRBJ1-2, reads AAGVIQSPRHLIKEKRETATLKCYPIPRHDTVYWYQQGPGQDPQFLISFYEKMQSDKGSIPDRFSAQQFSDYHSELNMSSLELGDSALYFCASSYPTGGAGYGYTFGSGTRLTVV.

The rearrangement joins TRBV4-3 to TRBJ2-3, with a tentative D call TRBD2 (6 bases). The CDR3 runs 16 residues. V lost 1 base to trimming and J lost 4 bases, with 15 bases between them. Looked up from germline, CDR1 is LGHNA and CDR2 is YSLEER. This chain's CDR3 is CASSQGGMEGSDTQYF. The CDR3, as DNA: TGCGCCAGCAGCCAAGGAGGGATGGAGGGCTCAGATACGCAGTATTTT.

This clone turned up a few times. The chain recombines TRBV18 with TRBJ2-3; tentative D call: TRBD2 (5 bases). The CDR3 totals 14 residues. V was pared by 0 bases and J by 4 bases, with 8 bases between. Germline lookup yields CDR1 KGHSH and CDR2 LQKENI. The CDR3: CASSPPPGSDTQYF. The CDR3 nucleotides are TGTGCCAGCTCACCACCGCCGGGATCAGATACGCAGTATTTT.